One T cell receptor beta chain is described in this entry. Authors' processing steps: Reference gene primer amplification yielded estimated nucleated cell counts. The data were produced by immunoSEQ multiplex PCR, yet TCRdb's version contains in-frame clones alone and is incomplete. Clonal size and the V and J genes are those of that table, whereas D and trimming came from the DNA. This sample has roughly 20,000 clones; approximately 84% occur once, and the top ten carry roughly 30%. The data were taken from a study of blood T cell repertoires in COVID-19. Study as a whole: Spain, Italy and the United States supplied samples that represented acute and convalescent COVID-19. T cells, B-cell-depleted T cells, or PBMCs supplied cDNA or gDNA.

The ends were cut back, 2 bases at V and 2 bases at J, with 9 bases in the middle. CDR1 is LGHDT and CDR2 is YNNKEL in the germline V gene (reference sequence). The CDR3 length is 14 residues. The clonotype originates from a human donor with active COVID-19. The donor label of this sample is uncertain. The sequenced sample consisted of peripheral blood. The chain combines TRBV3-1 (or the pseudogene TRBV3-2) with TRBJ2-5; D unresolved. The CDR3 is CASSQSEQQETQYF. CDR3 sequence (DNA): TGTGCCAGCAGCCAATCGGAACAGCAAGAGACCCAGTACTTC.